This T cell receptor beta chain emerged from a study of CD8+CD57+ T cells in acquired aplastic anemia. For the study at large: Healthy donor CD4+ samples were sequenced to a depth that averaged about 10.8 million reads.

Broader study findings: Researchers report that about 28 CD8+ CDR3 sequences appeared in both patients and controls.

Genomic DNA constituted the template upon which TCR beta VDJ and CDR3 profiling was performed. TCRdb used MiXCR to reprocess the reads, holding one entry per CDR3 protein. The table has about 190,000 distinct CDR3 sequences, 50% to 55% seen once. Germline CDR1 is SEHNR and CDR2 is FQNEAQ (reference sequence). V shed 6 bases, J shed 5 bases, and the junction held 4 bases outside the gene matches. The CDR3 is 12 amino acids. Concerning this clonotype: The antigen remains undetermined.

This clonotype was obtained from a human donor in good health, serving as a control. The sequenced sample consisted of sorted CD4+, CD8+, or CD8+CD57+ T cells (not recorded which) from PBMCs. The rearrangement links TRBV7-9 to TRBJ2-7; 7 bases agree with TRBD2. CDR3 bases: TGTGCCAGCAGGCCCGGGGGGAACGAGCAGTACTTC. This codes for CASRPGGNEQYF.